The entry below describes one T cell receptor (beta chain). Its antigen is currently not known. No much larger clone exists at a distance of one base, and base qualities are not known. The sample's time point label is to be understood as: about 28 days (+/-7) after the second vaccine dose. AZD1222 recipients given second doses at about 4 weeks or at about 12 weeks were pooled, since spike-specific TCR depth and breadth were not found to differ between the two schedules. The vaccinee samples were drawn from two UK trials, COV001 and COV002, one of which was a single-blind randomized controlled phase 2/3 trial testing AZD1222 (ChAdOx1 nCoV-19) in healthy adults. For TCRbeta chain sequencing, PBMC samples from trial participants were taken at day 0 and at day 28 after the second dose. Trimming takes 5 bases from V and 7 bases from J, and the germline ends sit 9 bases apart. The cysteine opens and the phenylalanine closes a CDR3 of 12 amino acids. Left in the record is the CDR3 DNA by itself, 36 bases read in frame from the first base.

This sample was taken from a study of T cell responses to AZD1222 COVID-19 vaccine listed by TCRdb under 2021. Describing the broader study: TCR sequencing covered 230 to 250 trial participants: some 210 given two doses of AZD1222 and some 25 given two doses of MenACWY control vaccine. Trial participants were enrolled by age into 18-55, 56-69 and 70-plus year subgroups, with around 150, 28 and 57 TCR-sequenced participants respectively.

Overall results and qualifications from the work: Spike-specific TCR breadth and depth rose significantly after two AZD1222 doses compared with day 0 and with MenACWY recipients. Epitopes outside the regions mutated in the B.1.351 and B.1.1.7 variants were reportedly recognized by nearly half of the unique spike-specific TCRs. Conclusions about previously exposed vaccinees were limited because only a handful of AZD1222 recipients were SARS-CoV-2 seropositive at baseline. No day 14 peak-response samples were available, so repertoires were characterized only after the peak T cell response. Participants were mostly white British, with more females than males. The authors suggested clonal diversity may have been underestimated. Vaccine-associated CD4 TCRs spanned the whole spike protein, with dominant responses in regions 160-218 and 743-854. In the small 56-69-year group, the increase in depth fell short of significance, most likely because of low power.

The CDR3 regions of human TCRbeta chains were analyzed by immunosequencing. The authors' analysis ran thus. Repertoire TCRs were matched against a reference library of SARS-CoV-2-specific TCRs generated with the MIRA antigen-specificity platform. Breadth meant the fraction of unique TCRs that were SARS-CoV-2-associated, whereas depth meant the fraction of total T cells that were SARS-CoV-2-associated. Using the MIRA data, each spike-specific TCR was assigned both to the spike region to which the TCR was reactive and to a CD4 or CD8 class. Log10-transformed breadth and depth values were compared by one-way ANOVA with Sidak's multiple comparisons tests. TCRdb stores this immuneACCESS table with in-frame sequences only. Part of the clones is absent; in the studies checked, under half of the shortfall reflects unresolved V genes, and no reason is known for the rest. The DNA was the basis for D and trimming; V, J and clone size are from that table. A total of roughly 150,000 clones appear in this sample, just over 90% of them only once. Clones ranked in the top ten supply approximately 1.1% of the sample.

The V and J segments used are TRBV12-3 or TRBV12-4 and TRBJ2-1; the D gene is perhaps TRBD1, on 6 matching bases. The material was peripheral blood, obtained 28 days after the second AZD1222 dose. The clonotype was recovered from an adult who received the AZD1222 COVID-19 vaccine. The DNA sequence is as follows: TGTGCCAGCAGTCTAAGGGGGAATGAGCAGTTCTTC. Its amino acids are CASSLRGNEQFF.